This TCR beta chain was sequenced during a study of blood T cell repertoires in COVID-19 (dated by TCRdb to the early 2020s). The study in broad terms: The collaborator samples originated in the United States, Italy and Spain and spanned the acute and convalescent phases of COVID-19. The prospective study material was composed of cDNA or gDNA derived from T cells, B-cell-depleted T cells, or PBMCs. Deeply sampled blood TCRbeta repertoires from subjects exposed to, actively infected with, or recovered from COVID-19 were included in the dataset. The repertoires were released in a freely available public database intended as a resource for research on the immune response to SARS-CoV-2. The samples were drawn from two sources: the first 160 participants of the ongoing ImmuneRACE study, and fewer than 1,500 subjects contributed by 6 global collaborators. Nearly every sample came with metadata listing a de-identified subject ID, COVID-19 status, age in years and sex. Where HLA class I and class II types were available, the types were taken from metadata supplied by the sample provider, not from assay-based typing.

Study-level results and caveats: The amount of clinical and demographic metadata varied by source and participant and was provided uncurated.

Another Seattle source contributed samples from volunteer blood donors who had recovered from COVID-19. The collaborating institutions used their own protocols to collect whole blood in K2EDTA tubes. For TCRbeta analysis, collaborators shipped samples in one of three forms: frozen whole blood, isolated PBMCs, or DNA extracted from either of those sample types. Comments on this clone: Its antigen is still unknown. Base qualities are not provided; no much larger clone lies one nucleotide away.

The immunoSEQ Assay, a bias-controlled multiplex PCR, was used to amplify TCRbeta CDR3 regions from genomic DNA. As for the original processing: Nucleated cell counts per sample were estimated from amplification of reference gene primers within the assay. Sequence reads were collapsed and filtered to measure the absolute abundance of every unique TCRbeta CDR3 rearrangement. Productive Simpson clonality was computed per sample as the square root of Simpson's diversity index over productive rearrangements. TCRdb holds this immuneACCESS table with in-frame rearrangements only. Some clones are missing; in checked studies, unresolved V genes explain under half, and the rest has no known cause. D and trimming come from the DNA, and the V and J calls and clone size come from that table. This sample has roughly 130,000 clones in its table, and less than 90% of those were observed once. The ten most abundant clones make up roughly an eighth of the sample.

The sequencing sample was made of peripheral blood. This clonotype was obtained from a woman aged 25 to 39 who had recovered from COVID-19.

The DNA sequence is TGTGCCAGCAGCTTGGGACAGTTAGACAGCTCACCCCTCCACTTT. Its translation reads: CASSLGQLDSSPLHF. The chain is assembled from TRBV5-6 and TRBJ1-6; the D gene is possibly TRBD1, with 5 bases matching. Via the germline V gene, CDR1 is SGHDT and CDR2 YYEEEE. Between the V and J ends, shortened by 0 bases and 10 bases respectively, the junction contains 14 bases. The CDR3 goes from the cysteine to the phenylalanine over 15 residues. Here the CDR3 DNA is all that survives: 45 bases in frame from base 1. With the portions outside the CDR3 filled from the reference TRBV5-6 and TRBJ1-6 genes, the complete variable region becomes DAGVTQSPTHLIKTRGQQVTLRCSPKSGHDTVSWYQQALGQGPQFIFQYYEEEERQRGNFPDRFSGHQFPNYSSELNVNALLLGDSALYLCASSLGQLDSSPLHFGNGTRLTVT.